The rows below give T cell receptor beta chains drawn from one sample of a study of blood T cell repertoires in COVID-19. Profiled with immunoSEQ multiplex PCR; TCRdb holds only in-frame clones, not every one. In the table there are 85,000 to 110,000 clones, roughly 90% of which are singletons. Sequencing used peripheral blood. These receptors all stem from a woman aged 80 or over in a cohort sampled during active COVID-19. CDR3s include the opening cysteine and the closing phenylalanine or tryptophan. The order of the fields is D gene, V gene, clone size, J gene, CDR3 protein, CDR3 DNA. D genes are given only for firm matches. For some rows the clone size is stated as once, few or many, or as a class when expanded; others skip it.

D gene: .; V gene: TRBV5-4; clone size: .; J gene: TRBJ2-7; CDR3 protein: CASSPAPDLYEQYF; CDR3 DNA: TGTGCCAGCAGCCCAGCTCCAGACTTATACGAGCAGTACTTC
D gene: .; V gene: TRBV5-1; clone size: .; J gene: TRBJ2-5; CDR3 protein: CASSILYQETQYF; CDR3 DNA: TGCGCCAGCAGCATTCTGTACCAAGAGACCCAGTACTTC
D gene: .; V gene: TRBV21-1; clone size: .; J gene: TRBJ1-6; CDR3 protein: CASSKASRGQKKSYNSPLHF; CDR3 DNA: TGTGCCAGCAGCAAAGCATCGAGAGGACAGAAGAAATCCTATAATTCACCCCTCCACTTT
D gene: .; V gene: TRBV19; clone size: .; J gene: TRBJ2-2; CDR3 protein: CASTPMRLNTGELFF; CDR3 DNA: TGTGCCAGTACCCCAATGAGACTGAACACCGGGGAGCTGTTTTTT
D gene: .; V gene: TRBV11-3; clone size: .; J gene: TRBJ2-1; CDR3 protein: CASSFGGLDNEQFF; CDR3 DNA: TGTGCCAGCAGCTTCGGGGGGCTAGACAATGAGCAGTTCTTC
D gene: .; V gene: TRBV7-2; clone size: .; J gene: TRBJ2-1; CDR3 protein: CASRGGGVVEFGQFF; CDR3 DNA: TGTGCCAGCCGGGGAGGCGGGGTCGTGGAATTCGGGCAGTTCTTC
D gene: TRBD1; V gene: TRBV6-5; clone size: .; J gene: TRBJ1-2; CDR3 protein: CASRDRGTFYGYTF; CDR3 DNA: TGTGCCAGCAGGGACAGGGGAACCTTCTATGGCTACACCTTC
D gene: TRBD1; V gene: TRBV6-5; clone size: .; J gene: TRBJ2-3; CDR3 protein: CASRGTGSDTQYF; CDR3 DNA: TGTGCCAGCAGAGGGACAGGGTCAGATACGCAGTATTTT
D gene: .; V gene: TRBV2; clone size: .; J gene: TRBJ2-7; CDR3 protein: CASSETARNSYEQYF; CDR3 DNA: TGTGCCAGCAGTGAAACGGCTAGAAACTCCTACGAGCAGTACTTC
D gene: TRBD1; V gene: TRBV7-9; clone size: .; J gene: TRBJ2-1; CDR3 protein: CASSLAGTAYNEQFF; CDR3 DNA: TGTGCCAGCAGCTTAGCCGGGACAGCCTACAATGAGCAGTTCTTC
D gene: .; V gene: TRBV10-1; clone size: few; J gene: TRBJ2-7; CDR3 protein: CASSDRAYEQYF; CDR3 DNA: TGCGCCAGCAGTGACAGGGCCTACGAGCAGTACTTC
D gene: TRBD2; V gene: TRBV7-2; clone size: .; J gene: TRBJ2-3; CDR3 protein: CASSLAPSGGDTQYF; CDR3 DNA: TGTGCCAGCAGCTTAGCGCCTAGCGGGGGAGATACGCAGTATTTT
D gene: .; V gene: TRBV3-1/TRBV3-2; clone size: .; J gene: TRBJ1-4; CDR3 protein: CASSQGSGPSNEKLFF; CDR3 DNA: TGTGCCAGCAGCCAAGGAAGCGGCCCCTCTAATGAAAAACTGTTTTTT
D gene: .; V gene: TRBV6-6; clone size: .; J gene: TRBJ1-5; CDR3 protein: CASSYGGYNQPQHF; CDR3 DNA: TGTGCCAGCAGTTACGGGGGCTACAATCAGCCCCAGCATTTT
D gene: TRBD1; V gene: TRBV29-1; clone size: .; J gene: TRBJ2-7; CDR3 protein: CSVDGMGQGGEQYF; CDR3 DNA: TGCAGCGTTGACGGTATGGGACAGGGGGGCGAGCAGTACTTC
D gene: TRBD1; V gene: TRBV19; clone size: .; J gene: TRBJ1-1; CDR3 protein: CASSTTGRRGTEAFF; CDR3 DNA: TGTGCCAGTAGTACGACAGGACGCAGGGGGACTGAAGCTTTCTTT
D gene: TRBD1; V gene: TRBV18; clone size: once; J gene: TRBJ1-1; CDR3 protein: CASSPSGQETEAFF; CDR3 DNA: TGTGCCAGCTCACCAAGCGGACAGGAGACTGAAGCTTTCTTT
D gene: TRBD1; V gene: TRBV28; clone size: .; J gene: TRBJ2-7; CDR3 protein: CASSRQGGYEQYF; CDR3 DNA: TGTGCCAGCAGTCGACAGGGTGGTTACGAGCAGTACTTC
D gene: .; V gene: TRBV5-6; clone size: .; J gene: TRBJ1-5; CDR3 protein: CASSSDRSYQPQHF; CDR3 DNA: TGTGCCAGCAGCTCGGACAGATCCTATCAGCCCCAGCATTTT
D gene: TRBD2; V gene: TRBV4-2; clone size: few; J gene: TRBJ2-7; CDR3 protein: CASSQDWLAGVYEQYF; CDR3 DNA: TGTGCCAGCAGCCAAGATTGGCTAGCGGGAGTATACGAGCAGTACTTC
D gene: .; V gene: TRBV7-2; clone size: .; J gene: TRBJ2-1; CDR3 protein: CASSLDWYNEQFF; CDR3 DNA: TGTGCCAGCAGCTTAGACTGGTACAATGAGCAGTTCTTC
D gene: TRBD1; V gene: TRBV28; clone size: .; J gene: TRBJ1-5; CDR3 protein: CASSSPTGNSNQPQHF; CDR3 DNA: TGTGCCAGCAGTTCCCCGACAGGGAATTCTAATCAGCCCCAGCATTTT
D gene: .; V gene: TRBV28; clone size: .; J gene: TRBJ1-5; CDR3 protein: CASSIRGNQPQHF; CDR3 DNA: TGTGCCAGCAGTATCAGGGGCAATCAGCCCCAGCATTTT
D gene: TRBD2; V gene: TRBV9; clone size: few; J gene: TRBJ2-1; CDR3 protein: CASSGGVFGNEQFF; CDR3 DNA: TGTGCCAGCTCCGGGGGGGTATTCGGCAATGAGCAGTTCTTC
D gene: .; V gene: TRBV5-1; clone size: .; J gene: TRBJ2-7; CDR3 protein: CASSSTGSSYEQYF; CDR3 DNA: TGCGCCAGCAGCTCGACAGGAAGCTCCTACGAGCAGTACTTC
D gene: .; V gene: TRBV7-2; clone size: .; J gene: TRBJ2-3; CDR3 protein: CASRDSSTDTQYF; CDR3 DNA: TGTGCCAGCAGGGACTCAAGCACAGATACGCAGTATTTT
D gene: .; V gene: TRBV30; clone size: .; J gene: TRBJ1-2; CDR3 protein: CAWSVEGGPNYGYTF; CDR3 DNA: TGTGCCTGGAGTGTCGAAGGCGGCCCAAACTATGGCTACACCTTC
D gene: .; V gene: TRBV5-1; clone size: once; J gene: TRBJ1-2; CDR3 protein: CASSLEGQGGYTF; CDR3 DNA: TGCGCCAGCAGCTTGGAGGGGCAGGGCGGCTACACCTTC
D gene: .; V gene: TRBV7-9; clone size: few; J gene: TRBJ2-7; CDR3 protein: CASRRGGAYEQYF; CDR3 DNA: TGTGCCAGCAGACGTGGGGGGGCGTACGAGCAGTACTTC
D gene: TRBD1; V gene: TRBV6-5; clone size: .; J gene: TRBJ2-7; CDR3 protein: CASSTGQGSYEQYF; CDR3 DNA: TGTGCCAGCAGTACGGGACAGGGCTCCTACGAGCAGTACTTC
D gene: .; V gene: TRBV30; clone size: .; J gene: TRBJ2-3; CDR3 protein: CAYTIGGTPSTDTQYF; CDR3 DNA: TGTGCCTACACAATCGGGGGGACACCTAGCACAGATACGCAGTATTTT
D gene: .; V gene: TRBV6-1; clone size: few; J gene: TRBJ2-1; CDR3 protein: CASSEAGGAYNEQFF; CDR3 DNA: TGTGCCAGCAGTGAAGCAGGCGGAGCCTACAATGAGCAGTTCTTC